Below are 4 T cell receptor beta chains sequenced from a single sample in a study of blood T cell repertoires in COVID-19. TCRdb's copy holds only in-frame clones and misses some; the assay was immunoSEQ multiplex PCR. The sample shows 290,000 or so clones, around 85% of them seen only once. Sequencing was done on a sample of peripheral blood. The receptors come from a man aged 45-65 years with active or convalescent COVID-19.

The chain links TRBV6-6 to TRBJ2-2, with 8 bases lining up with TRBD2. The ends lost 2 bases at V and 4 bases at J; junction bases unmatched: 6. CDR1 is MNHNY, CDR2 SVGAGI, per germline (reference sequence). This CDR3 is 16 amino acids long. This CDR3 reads CASSYPTSGRTGELFF. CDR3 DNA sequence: TGTGCCAGCAGTTACCCTACTAGCGGCCGCACCGGGGAGCTGTTTTTT.

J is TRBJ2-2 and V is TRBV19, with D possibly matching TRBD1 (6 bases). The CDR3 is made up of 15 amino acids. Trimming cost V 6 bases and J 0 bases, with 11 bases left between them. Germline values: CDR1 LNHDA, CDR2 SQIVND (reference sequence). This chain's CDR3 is CASRSAGANTGELFF. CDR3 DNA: TGTGCCAGTAGAAGCGCAGGGGCGAACACCGGGGAGCTGTTTTTT.

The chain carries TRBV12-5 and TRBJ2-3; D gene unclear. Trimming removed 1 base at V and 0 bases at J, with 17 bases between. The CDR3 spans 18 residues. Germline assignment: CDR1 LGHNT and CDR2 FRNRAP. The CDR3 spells CASGLASFARSSTDTQYF. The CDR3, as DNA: TGTGCTAGTGGTTTGGCCTCTTTCGCGAGATCTAGCACAGATACGCAGTATTTT.

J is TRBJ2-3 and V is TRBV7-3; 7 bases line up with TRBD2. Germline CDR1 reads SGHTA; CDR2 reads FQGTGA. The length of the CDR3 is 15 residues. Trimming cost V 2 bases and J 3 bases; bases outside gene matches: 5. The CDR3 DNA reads TGTGCCAGCAGCTTAGCGGGAGCTTATACAGATACGCAGTATTTT. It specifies CASSLAGAYTDTQYF.